This is a list of T cell receptor beta chains from one sample in a study of T cells after yellow fever vaccination. TCRdb ran MiXCR on the 5' RACE reads and lists one entry per CDR3 protein. Among around 70,000 distinct CDR3 sequences listed, about 6.6% were seen once. The sequenced sample was CD8+ T cells sorted from PBMCs, obtained roughly 5 days after the first yellow fever vaccination. The source is a man younger than 35 who received the YFV17D yellow fever vaccine. Both conserved end residues are part of each CDR3. A D gene is named only where the DNA matches it firmly. The size field is filled for only some rows; it gives once, few, many or a size class.

>.|TRBV29-1|.|11|TRBJ1-2
CSVVRAAGYTF
TGCAGCGTTGTAAGGGCAGCTGGCTACACCTTC
>.|TRBV19|.|16|TRBJ1-2
CASSTSYRDWGYGYTF
TGTGCCAGTAGTACGTCTTACCGGGACTGGGGCTATGGCTACACCTTC
>few|TRBV6-8|TRBD1|19|TRBJ2-1
CKELNPRPGQGNVWNEQFF
TGTAAAGAATTAAATCCTCGCCCGGGACAGGGGAATGTATGGAATGAGCAGTTCTTC
>many|TRBV4-2|.|15|TRBJ1-2
CASSQERQPNYGYTF
TGTGCCAGCAGCCAGGAAAGACAGCCTAACTATGGCTACACCTTC
>many|TRBV5-5|.|17|TRBJ2-2
CASSLGTLLRNTGELFF
TGTGCCAGCAGCTTGGGGACGCTACTACGGAACACCGGGGAGCTGTTTTTT
>.|TRBV15|.|14|TRBJ1-1
CATSRLTANTEAFF
TGTGCCACCAGCAGACTCACGGCGAACACTGAAGCTTTCTTT
>many|TRBV4-1|.|14|TRBJ1-1
CASSQDPGATEAFF
TGCGCCAGCAGCCAAGATCCGGGGGCGACTGAAGCTTTCTTT
>few|TRBV9|TRBD1|17|TRBJ2-5
CASSERRGQGIQETQYF
TGTGCCAGCAGCGAGAGAAGAGGACAGGGGATCCAAGAGACCCAGTACTTC
>.|TRBV13|.|15|TRBJ2-1
CASSPPPGFNNEQFF
TGTGCCAGCAGCCCCCCTCCCGGGTTCAACAATGAGCAGTTCTTC
>many|TRBV27|.|13|TRBJ1-1
CASSFVGGTEAFF
TGTGCCAGCAGTTTTGTAGGAGGGACTGAAGCTTTCTTT
>few|TRBV7-8|.|16|TRBJ1-5
CASSPGTAYSNQPQHF
TGTGCCAGCAGCCCCGGTACAGCCTATAGCAATCAGCCCCAGCATTTT
>.|TRBV27|TRBD1|16|TRBJ1-4
CASSPGQGATNEKLFF
TGTGCCAGCAGCCCCGGACAGGGCGCAACTAATGAAAAACTGTTTTTT
>few|TRBV19|.|14|TRBJ1-5
CASSTDSYNQPQHF
TGTGCCAGTAGTACGGACAGTTACAATCAGCCCCAGCATTTT
>many|TRBV6-4|.|15|TRBJ2-2
CASSAVQSNTGELFF
TGTGCCAGCAGTGCTGTACAGTCGAACACCGGGGAGCTGTTTTTT
>.|TRBV6-2/TRBV6-3|TRBD1|12|TRBJ2-7
CASSRTGDEQYF
TGTGCCAGCAGCCGGACAGGGGACGAGCAGTACTTC
>many|TRBV7-8|TRBD2|15|TRBJ2-3
CASSFWTRSTDTQYF
TGTGCCAGCAGCTTTTGGACTAGAAGCACAGATACGCAGTATTTT
>many|TRBV4-2|.|12|TRBJ2-1
CASSHFTNEQFF
TGTGCCAGCAGCCATTTTACCAATGAGCAGTTCTTC
>many|TRBV12-3/TRBV12-4|.|14|TRBJ2-1
CASSLQGRDSQQFF
TGTGCCAGCAGTTTACAGGGGCGGGACAGTCAGCAGTTCTTC
>few|TRBV29-1|.|14|TRBJ2-5
CSVVFLGRGETQYF
TGCAGCGTTGTCTTCCTCGGCAGGGGAGAGACCCAGTACTTC
>many|TRBV6-1|TRBD2|15|TRBJ2-5
CASSRIAGEEETQYF
TGTGCCAGCAGCCGGATAGCGGGGGAGGAAGAGACCCAGTACTTC
>few|TRBV9|TRBD1|15|TRBJ1-6
CASSGQGALNSPLHF
TGTGCCAGCAGCGGACAGGGGGCGCTTAATTCACCCCTCCACTTT
>many|TRBV12-3/TRBV12-4|.|13|TRBJ2-7
CASSLQGPYEQYF
TGTGCCAGCAGTCTTCAGGGTCCCTACGAGCAGTACTTC
>.|TRBV4-1|.|15|TRBJ1-1
CASSQDPAENTEAFF
TGCGCCAGCAGCCAAGACCCAGCGGAGAACACTGAAGCTTTCTTT
>once|TRBV6-5|.|14|TRBJ2-7
CASSLGIGDYEQYF
TGTGCCAGCAGTTTAGGTATCGGTGACTACGAGCAGTACTTC
>.|TRBV18|.|14|TRBJ2-2
CASSPRANTGELFF
TGTGCCAGCTCACCGAGGGCAAACACCGGGGAGCTGTTTTTT
>many|TRBV12-3/TRBV12-4|TRBD1|12|TRBJ1-1
CASSPTGIEAFF
TGTGCCAGCAGTCCGACAGGGATTGAAGCTTTCTTT
>many|TRBV4-2|.|16|TRBJ1-2
CASSQDWQGSDYGYTF
TGTGCCAGCAGCCAAGATTGGCAGGGGTCGGACTATGGCTACACCTTC
>.|TRBV20-1|.|14|TRBJ1-4
CSAERGGSNEKLFF
TGCAGTGCTGAGCGCGGGGGGAGTAATGAAAAACTGTTTTTT